Listed below are T cell receptor beta chains from one sample, sequenced in a study of T cell responses to AZD1222 COVID-19 vaccine. The protocol was immunoSEQ multiplex PCR, while the TCRdb copy is restricted to in-frame clones and leaves out a portion. The data show about 130,000 clones, 88% seen once. This specimen consisted of peripheral blood, obtained 28 days after the second AZD1222 dose. The receptors derive from an adult who received the AZD1222 COVID-19 vaccine. Each CDR3 is given with its conserved first and last residue. D genes are given only for firm matches. Only some rows state a clone size, as once, few, many or a class for expanded clones.

DNA	CDR3	D	size	V	J
TGTGCCAGCGGACTACCGGGACTAGCGACCAATGAGCAGTTCTTC	CASGLPGLATNEQFF	TRBD2	NA	TRBV27	TRBJ2-1
TGTGCCAGCAGCCAAGATACAGTTACCCAGTACTTC	CASSQDTVTQYF	NA	NA	TRBV4-2	TRBJ2-5
TGTGCCAGCAGCTTAGCGGCCGGACTCACGCTTTGGAATGAGCAGTTCTTC	CASSLAAGLTLWNEQFF	NA	NA	TRBV11-2	TRBJ2-1
TGTGCCACCAGCATACTAGCGCCATACAATGAGCAGTTCTTC	CATSILAPYNEQFF	TRBD2	NA	TRBV15	TRBJ2-1
TGTGCCAGCAGCCACCAGCGGAGCCCCTTAAATGAGCAGTTCTTC	CASSHQRSPLNEQFF	NA	NA	TRBV3-1/TRBV3-2	TRBJ2-1
TGTGCCAGCAGTTACGCGTCGGTCGCACTGACTGTTCTTTTT	CASSYASVALTVLF	NA	NA	TRBV6-2/TRBV6-3	TRBJ2-2
TGTGCCAGCAGCCAACGTCAGGGGGAAGGGGCTTTCTTT	CASSQRQGEGAFF	TRBD1	NA	TRBV7-2	TRBJ1-1
TGTGCCAGCAGCTTAGGGCAGAATAACTATGGCTACACCTTC	CASSLGQNNYGYTF	NA	NA	TRBV7-2	TRBJ1-2
TGTGCCAGTAGTCGCACGTCCGGGACATCAGCCAACGAGCAGTACTTC	CASSRTSGTSANEQYF	NA	few	TRBV19	TRBJ2-7
TGCGCCAGCAGCCAAGATGGGGCAGGGGAAGGTAATTCACCCCTCCACTTT	CASSQDGAGEGNSPLHF	NA	NA	TRBV4-1	TRBJ1-6
TGTGCCAGCAGCTTAGAGCGAGCAGGCACCGGGGAGCTGTTTTTT	CASSLERAGTGELFF	NA	NA	TRBV11-3	TRBJ2-2
TGTGCCAGCACTTCTACGGCTTCTGGGGCCAACGTCCTGACTTTC	CASTSTASGANVLTF	NA	NA	TRBV7-3	TRBJ2-6
TGTGCCAGCAGACTTATGGCAGGGGAGTTCGGCTACACCTTC	CASRLMAGEFGYTF	NA	NA	TRBV27	TRBJ1-2
TGTGCCAGCAGCCCGCCTCCGGGGGACACAGATACGCAGTATTTT	CASSPPPGDTDTQYF	NA	NA	TRBV6-2/TRBV6-3	TRBJ2-3
TGTGCCAGCAGCTTAGCGAGTAACTATGGCTACACCTTC	CASSLASNYGYTF	NA	NA	TRBV7-9	TRBJ1-2
TGTGCCAGTAGTATAGATCGATGTACTAACAATGAGCAGTTCTTC	CASSIDRCTNNEQFF	NA	NA	TRBV19	TRBJ2-1
TGTGCCAGCGCCGCCCTGGCAGGGCCCGATCAGCCCCAGCATTTT	CASAALAGPDQPQHF	NA	NA	TRBV7-6	TRBJ1-5
TGTGCCAGCTGGGGTACAGCCTACAATGAGCAGTTCTTC	CASWGTAYNEQFF	NA	NA	TRBV18	TRBJ2-1
TGTGCCGCTCAGGGGTTGAACACTGAAGCTTTCTTT	CAAQGLNTEAFF	NA	NA	TRBV10-3	TRBJ1-1
TGTGCCAGCAGTGAACAGGCCCCTGGGGTCACTGAAGCTTTCTTT	CASSEQAPGVTEAFF	NA	NA	TRBV6-1	TRBJ1-1
TGTGCCAGCCAGGGTAACAGCAATCAGCCCCAGCATTTT	CASQGNSNQPQHF	NA	NA	TRBV12-3/TRBV12-4	TRBJ1-5
TGTGCCAGCAGCTTGGGACTAGCGGGAGGCCCACCCTACAATGAGCAGTTCTTC	CASSLGLAGGPPYNEQFF	TRBD2	NA	TRBV3-1/TRBV3-2	TRBJ2-1
TGTGCCAGCAGTCCTCAATCTGCTGGGGCCAACGTCCTGACTTTC	CASSPQSAGANVLTF	NA	NA	TRBV6-5	TRBJ2-6
TGTGCCAGCAGCCCCGACAGGAATCGTGAGCAGTTCTTC	CASSPDRNREQFF	NA	NA	TRBV7-8	TRBJ2-1
TGTGCCAGTAGTTCGGGACTAGCGGGGGAGATAGGGGATGAGCAGTTCTTC	CASSSGLAGEIGDEQFF	TRBD2	NA	TRBV19	TRBJ2-1
TGTGCCAGCAGCCCTGACATGAGCTCCTACAATGAGCAGTTCTTC	CASSPDMSSYNEQFF	NA	NA	TRBV7-2	TRBJ2-1
TGTGCCAGCAGTCGCCTCTCCGGGCAAGGACTCGACACCTTC	CASSRLSGQGLDTF	NA	NA	TRBV6-2/TRBV6-3	TRBJ1-2
TGCGCCAGCAGCGAGGGACTAGCGGGAGGTCGGCAGTACTTC	CASSEGLAGGRQYF	TRBD2	NA	TRBV5-1	TRBJ2-7
TGCGCCAGCACAACAGGACAATATCAGCCCCAGCATTTT	CASTTGQYQPQHF	NA	few	TRBV10-2	TRBJ1-5
TGTGCCAGCAGCGTAGAAGGGACAGACTATGGCTACACCTTC	CASSVEGTDYGYTF	TRBD1	NA	TRBV9	TRBJ1-2
TGTGCCAGCAGTCAGGGGCAACGGCCGAATGAAAAACTGTTTTTT	CASSQGQRPNEKLFF	NA	NA	TRBV7-2	TRBJ1-4
TGTGCCAGCAGCGACAGGGGGTATGCTGAAGCTTTCTTT	CASSDRGYAEAFF	TRBD1	NA	TRBV3-1/TRBV3-2	TRBJ1-1
TGTGCCATCAGTAGACAGGGTGCATGGGGTGAAAAACTGTTTTTT	CAISRQGAWGEKLFF	TRBD1	few	TRBV10-3	TRBJ1-4
TGTGCCAGCAGCTTACAAGGACAGGGGAATAATCAGCCCCAGCATTTT	CASSLQGQGNNQPQHF	TRBD1	NA	TRBV7-2	TRBJ1-5
TGCAGCGTCAGGACAGTCGGGGGTGACACTGAAGCTTTCTTT	CSVRTVGGDTEAFF	NA	NA	TRBV29-1	TRBJ1-1
TGTGCCAGCTCACCACGGGGGACAGGGTTATGGAACACTGAAGCTTTCTTT	CASSPRGTGLWNTEAFF	TRBD1	NA	TRBV18	TRBJ1-1
TGTGCCAGTAGTATAACGACGGAGGGATACTCTGGAAACACCATATATTTT	CASSITTEGYSGNTIYF	NA	NA	TRBV19	TRBJ1-3
TGCAGTGCTAGTAGGGGCGCTGGCTACACCTTC	CSASRGAGYTF	NA	NA	TRBV20-1	TRBJ1-2
TGCGCCAGCAGGGTAGGCCAGGGGAATTCACCCCTCCACTTT	CASRVGQGNSPLHF	NA	NA	TRBV5-1	TRBJ1-6
TGTGCCAGCAGTTACTTACAGGAGTCGTACACCATATATTTT	CASSYLQESYTIYF	NA	NA	TRBV6-5	TRBJ1-3
TGTGCCAGCAGCTCGCTGGGACAGGACACCGGGGAGCTGTTTTTT	CASSSLGQDTGELFF	TRBD1	few	TRBV7-9	TRBJ2-2
TGTGCCAGCAGCTATTCCGCGGGGACTGAAGCTTTCTTT	CASSYSAGTEAFF	NA	once	TRBV7-2	TRBJ1-1
TGTGCAACGGAAGGGACAGGGGGCGTCGAAGGTGAAGCTTTCTTT	CATEGTGGVEGEAFF	TRBD1	NA	TRBV5-4	TRBJ1-1